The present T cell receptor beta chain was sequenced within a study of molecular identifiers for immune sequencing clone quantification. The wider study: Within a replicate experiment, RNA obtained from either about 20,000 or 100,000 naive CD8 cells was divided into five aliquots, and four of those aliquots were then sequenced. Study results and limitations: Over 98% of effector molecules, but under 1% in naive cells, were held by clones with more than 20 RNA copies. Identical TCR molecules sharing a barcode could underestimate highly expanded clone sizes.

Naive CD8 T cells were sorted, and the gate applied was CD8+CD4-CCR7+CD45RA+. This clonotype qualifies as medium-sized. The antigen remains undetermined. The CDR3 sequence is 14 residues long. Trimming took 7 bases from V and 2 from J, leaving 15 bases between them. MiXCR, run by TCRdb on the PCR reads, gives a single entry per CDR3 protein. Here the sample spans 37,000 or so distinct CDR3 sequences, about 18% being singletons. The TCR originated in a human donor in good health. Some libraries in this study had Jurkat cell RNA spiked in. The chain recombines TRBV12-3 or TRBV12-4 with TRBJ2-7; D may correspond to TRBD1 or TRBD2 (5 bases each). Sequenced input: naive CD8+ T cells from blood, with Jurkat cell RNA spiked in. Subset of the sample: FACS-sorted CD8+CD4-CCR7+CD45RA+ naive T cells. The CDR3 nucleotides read TGTGCCAGCACCCCTGGTGGGGGAGCCTACGAGCAGTACTTC. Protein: CASTPGGGAYEQYF.